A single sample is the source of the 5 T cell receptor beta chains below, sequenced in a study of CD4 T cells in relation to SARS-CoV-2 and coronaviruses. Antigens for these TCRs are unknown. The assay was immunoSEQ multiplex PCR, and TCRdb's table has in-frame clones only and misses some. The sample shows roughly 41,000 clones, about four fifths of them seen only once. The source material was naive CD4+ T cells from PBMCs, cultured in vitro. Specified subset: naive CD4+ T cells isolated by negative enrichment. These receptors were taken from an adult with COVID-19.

The CDR3 protein is CASSASAGGTEAFF. CDR3 nucleotides: TGTGCCAGCAGCGCCTCTGCGGGGGGTACTGAAGCTTTCTTT. The gene calls are TRBV2 and TRBJ1-1, with TRBD1 as a possible D gene (5 bases). Trimming removed 6 bases at V and 5 bases at J, with 16 bases between. Per germline, CDR1 SNHLY and CDR2 FYNNEI. The CDR3 spans 14 residues.

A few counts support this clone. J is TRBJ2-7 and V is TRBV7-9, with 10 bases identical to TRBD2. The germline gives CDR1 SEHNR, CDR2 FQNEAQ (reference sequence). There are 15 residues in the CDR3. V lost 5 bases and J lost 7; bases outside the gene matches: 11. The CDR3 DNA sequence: TGTGCCAGCAGCCTACGACTAGCGGGTGCGGGGGAGCAGTACTTC. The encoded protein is CASSLRLAGAGEQYF.

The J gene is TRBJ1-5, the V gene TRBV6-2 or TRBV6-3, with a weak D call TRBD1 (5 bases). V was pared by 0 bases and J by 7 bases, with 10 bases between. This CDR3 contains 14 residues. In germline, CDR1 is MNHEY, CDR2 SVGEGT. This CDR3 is CASSYSGGGQPQHF. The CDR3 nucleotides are TGTGCCAGCAGTTACTCTGGGGGAGGACAGCCCCAGCATTTT.

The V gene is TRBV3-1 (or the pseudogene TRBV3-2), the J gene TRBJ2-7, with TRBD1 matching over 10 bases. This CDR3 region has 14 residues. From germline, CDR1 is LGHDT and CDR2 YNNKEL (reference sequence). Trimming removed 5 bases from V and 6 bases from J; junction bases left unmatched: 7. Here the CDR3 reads CASSSRDRGPEQYF. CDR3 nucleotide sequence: TGTGCCAGCAGCTCCCGGGACAGGGGCCCCGAGCAGTACTTC.

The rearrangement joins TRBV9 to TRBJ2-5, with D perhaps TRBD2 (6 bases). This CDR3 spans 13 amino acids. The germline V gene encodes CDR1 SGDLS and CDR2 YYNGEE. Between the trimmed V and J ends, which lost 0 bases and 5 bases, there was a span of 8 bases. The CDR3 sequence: CASSVAGRETQYF. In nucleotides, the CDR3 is TGTGCCAGCAGCGTAGCAGGGAGGGAGACCCAGTACTTC.